The T cell receptor (beta chain) described here comes from a study of early T cells in non-severe SARS-CoV-2 infection. Across the study: Sequencing targeted bulk RNA from unsorted whole blood, leaving chains unpaired.

This clonotype was observed at least ten times. Its antigen remains unidentified. Study results and caveats: Private and CD4 specificities were missed by VDJdb matching, which favored anti-spike CD8 responses.

Unique molecular identifiers (one per individual cDNA molecule) were attached. Via MiXCR, TCRdb re-called the 5' RACE reads, giving one row per CDR3 protein. The sample yields about 26,000 distinct CDR3 sequences, around 4.5% seen once. This sequence was found in an adult who was a healthcare worker with PCR-confirmed SARS-CoV-2 infection or an uninfected control (not recorded which). Source material: whole blood.

The CDR3 bases are TGTGCCAGCTCACCGGAACAGGCCGCCAAAAACATTCAGTACTTC. Translating gives CASSPEQAAKNIQYF. The V call is TRBV18, the J call TRBJ2-4; D may be TRBD1 (5 bases). The CDR3 consists of 15 residues. V was trimmed by 3 bases and J by 1 base, leaving 10 bases between them. Germline-derived CDR1 and CDR2 are KGHSH and LQKENI.